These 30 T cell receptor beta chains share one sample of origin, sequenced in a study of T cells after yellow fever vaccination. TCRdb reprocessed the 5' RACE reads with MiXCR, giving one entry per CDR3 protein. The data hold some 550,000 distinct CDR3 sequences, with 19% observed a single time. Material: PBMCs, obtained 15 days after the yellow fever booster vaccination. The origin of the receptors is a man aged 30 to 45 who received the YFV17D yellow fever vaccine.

This chain's CDR3 is CASSYTGTGNQPQHF. As DNA, the CDR3 is TGTGCCAGCAGCTACACCGGGACGGGCAATCAGCCCCAGCATTTT. The chain carries TRBV5-6 and TRBJ1-5, with D perhaps TRBD1 (5 bases). V dropped 3 bases and J dropped 2 bases, with 12 bases sitting between them. Germline V gives CDR1 SGHDT, CDR2 YYEEEE. The CDR3 covers 15 residues.

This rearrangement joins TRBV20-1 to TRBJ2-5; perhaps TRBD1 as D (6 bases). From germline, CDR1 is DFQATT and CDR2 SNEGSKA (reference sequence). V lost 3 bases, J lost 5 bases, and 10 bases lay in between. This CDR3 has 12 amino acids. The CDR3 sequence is CSASDQGETQYF. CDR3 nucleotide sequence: TGCAGTGCTAGTGACCAGGGGGAGACCCAGTACTTC.

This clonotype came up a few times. CDR3: CASSLATGNTEAFF. The CDR3 DNA sequence: TGTGCCAGCAGCCTCGCGACAGGGAACACTGAAGCTTTCTTT. The chain couples TRBV7-3 to TRBJ1-1; tentatively, D is TRBD1 (6 bases). The length of the CDR3 is 14 residues. The V gene lost 5 bases and the J gene lost 1 base, with 11 bases spanning the gap. Germline loops: CDR1 SGHTA, CDR2 FQGTGA.

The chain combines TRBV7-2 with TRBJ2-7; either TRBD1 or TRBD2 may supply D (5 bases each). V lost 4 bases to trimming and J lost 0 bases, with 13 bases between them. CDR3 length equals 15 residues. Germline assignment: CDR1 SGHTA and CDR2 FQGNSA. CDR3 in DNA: TGTGCCAGCAGCTCCAGGGAGCGGTCCTCCTACGAGCAGTACTTC. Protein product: CASSSRERSSYEQYF.

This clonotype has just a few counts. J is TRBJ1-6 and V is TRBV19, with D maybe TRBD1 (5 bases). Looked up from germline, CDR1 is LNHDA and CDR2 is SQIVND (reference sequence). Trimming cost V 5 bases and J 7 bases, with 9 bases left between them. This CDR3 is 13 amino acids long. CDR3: CASSLTENSPLHF. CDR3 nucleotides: TGTGCCAGTAGTTTGACAGAAAATTCACCCCTCCACTTT.

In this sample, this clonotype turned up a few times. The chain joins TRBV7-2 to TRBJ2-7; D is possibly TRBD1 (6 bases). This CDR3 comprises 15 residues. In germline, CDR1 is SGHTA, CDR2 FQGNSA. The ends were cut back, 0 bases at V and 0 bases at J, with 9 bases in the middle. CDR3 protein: CASSLAVDSSYEQYF. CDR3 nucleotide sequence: TGTGCCAGCAGCTTAGCGGTGGACAGCTCCTACGAGCAGTACTTC.

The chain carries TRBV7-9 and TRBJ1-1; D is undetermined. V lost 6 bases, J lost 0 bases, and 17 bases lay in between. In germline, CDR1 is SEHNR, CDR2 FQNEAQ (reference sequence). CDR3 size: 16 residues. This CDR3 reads CASSSPPRGLNTEAFF. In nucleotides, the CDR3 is TGTGCCAGCAGTTCTCCACCTCGCGGTTTGAACACTGAAGCTTTCTTT.

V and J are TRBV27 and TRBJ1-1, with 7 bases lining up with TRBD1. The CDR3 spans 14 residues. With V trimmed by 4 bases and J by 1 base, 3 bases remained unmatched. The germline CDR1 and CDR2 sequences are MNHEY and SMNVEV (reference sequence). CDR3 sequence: CASSWGQRNTEAFF. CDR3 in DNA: TGTGCCAGCAGTTGGGGACAGAGGAACACTGAAGCTTTCTTT.

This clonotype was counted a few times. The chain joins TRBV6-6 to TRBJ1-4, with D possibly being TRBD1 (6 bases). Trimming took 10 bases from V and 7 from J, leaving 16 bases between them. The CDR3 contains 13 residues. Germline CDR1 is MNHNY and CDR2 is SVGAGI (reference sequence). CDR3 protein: CATGGGGREKLFF. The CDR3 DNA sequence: TGTGCCACTGGAGGGGGAGGACGTGAAAAACTGTTTTTT.

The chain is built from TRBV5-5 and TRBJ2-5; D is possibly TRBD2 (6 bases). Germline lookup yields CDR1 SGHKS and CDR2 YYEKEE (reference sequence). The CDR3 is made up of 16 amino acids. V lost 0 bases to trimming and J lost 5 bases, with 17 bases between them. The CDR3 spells CASSLDYGGRGETQYF. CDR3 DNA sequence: TGTGCCAGCAGCTTGGATTACGGAGGGAGAGGGGAGACCCAGTACTTC.

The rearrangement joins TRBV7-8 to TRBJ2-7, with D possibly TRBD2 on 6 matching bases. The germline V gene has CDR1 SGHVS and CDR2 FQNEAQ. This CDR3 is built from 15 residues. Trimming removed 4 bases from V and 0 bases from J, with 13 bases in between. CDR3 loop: CASSWLASSSYEQYF. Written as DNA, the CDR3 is TGTGCCAGCAGCTGGCTAGCGAGTAGCTCCTACGAGCAGTACTTC.

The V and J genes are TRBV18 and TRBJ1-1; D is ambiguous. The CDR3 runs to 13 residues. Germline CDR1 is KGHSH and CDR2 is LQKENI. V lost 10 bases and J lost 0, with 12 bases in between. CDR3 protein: CATHLVMNTEAFF. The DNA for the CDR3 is TGTGCCACCCATCTTGTTATGAACACTGAAGCTTTCTTT.

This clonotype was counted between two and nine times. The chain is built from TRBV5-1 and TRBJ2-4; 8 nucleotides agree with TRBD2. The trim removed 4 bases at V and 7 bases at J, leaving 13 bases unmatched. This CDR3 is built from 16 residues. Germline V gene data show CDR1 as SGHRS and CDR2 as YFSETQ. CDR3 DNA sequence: TGCGCCAGCAGCCACACCGGGACGGGGGGGACGAACATTCAGTACTTC. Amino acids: CASSHTGTGGTNIQYF. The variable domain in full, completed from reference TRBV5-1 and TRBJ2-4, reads KAGVTQTPRYLIKTRGQQVTLSCSPISGHRSVSWYQQTPGQGLQFLFEYFSETQRNKGNFPGRFSGRQFSNSRSEMNVSTLELGDSALYLCASSHTGTGGTNIQYFGAGTRLSVL.

The CDR3 DNA sequence: TGTGCCAGCAGTGGAGCGTTGGGATCACCCCTCCACTTT. This encodes CASSGALGSPLHF. The V call is TRBV6-4, the J call TRBJ1-6; D call uncertain. Germline lookup yields CDR1 MRHNA and CDR2 SNTAGT. This CDR3 has 13 residues. Deletions cut 4 bases from V and 10 bases from J, with 11 bases between.

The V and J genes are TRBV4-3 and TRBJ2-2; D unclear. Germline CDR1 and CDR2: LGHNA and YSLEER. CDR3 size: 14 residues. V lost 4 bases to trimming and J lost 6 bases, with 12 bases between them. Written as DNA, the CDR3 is TGCGCCAGCAGCCGTTCTATCTGGGCCGGGGAGCTGTTTTTT. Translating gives CASSRSIWAGELFF.

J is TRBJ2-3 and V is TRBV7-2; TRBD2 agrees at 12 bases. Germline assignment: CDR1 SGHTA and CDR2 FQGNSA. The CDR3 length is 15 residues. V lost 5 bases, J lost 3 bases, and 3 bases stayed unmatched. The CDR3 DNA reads TGTGCCAGCAGCCCTAGCGGGAGGGCGACAGATACGCAGTATTTT. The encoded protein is CASSPSGRATDTQYF.

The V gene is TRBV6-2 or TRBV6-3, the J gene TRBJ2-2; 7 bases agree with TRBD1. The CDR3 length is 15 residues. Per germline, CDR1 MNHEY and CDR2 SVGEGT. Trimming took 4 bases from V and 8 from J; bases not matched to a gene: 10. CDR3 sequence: CASSFLDRFGGELFF. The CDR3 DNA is TGTGCCAGCAGTTTCCTGGACAGGTTCGGGGGGGAGCTGTTTTTT.

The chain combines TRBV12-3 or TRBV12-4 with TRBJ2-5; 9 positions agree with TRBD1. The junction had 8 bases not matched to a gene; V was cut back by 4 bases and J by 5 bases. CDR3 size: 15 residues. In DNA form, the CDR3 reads TGTGCCAGCAGTTCCCGACAGGGGGGGACGGAGACCCAGTACTTC. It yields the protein CASSSRQGGTETQYF.

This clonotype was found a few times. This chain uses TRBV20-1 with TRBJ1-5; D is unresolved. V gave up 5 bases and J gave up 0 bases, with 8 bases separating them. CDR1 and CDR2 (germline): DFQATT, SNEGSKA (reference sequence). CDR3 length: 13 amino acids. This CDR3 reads CSADQYSNQPQHF. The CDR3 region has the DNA TGCAGTGCTGACCAGTATAGCAATCAGCCCCAGCATTTT.

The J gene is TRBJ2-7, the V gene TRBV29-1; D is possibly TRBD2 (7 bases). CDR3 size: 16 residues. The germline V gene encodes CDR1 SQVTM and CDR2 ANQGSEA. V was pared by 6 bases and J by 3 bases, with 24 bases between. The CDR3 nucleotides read TGCAGCGTGTCCCAGGGGATCGGGGAGGGAGGCTACGAGCAGTACTTC. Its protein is CSVSQGIGEGGYEQYF.

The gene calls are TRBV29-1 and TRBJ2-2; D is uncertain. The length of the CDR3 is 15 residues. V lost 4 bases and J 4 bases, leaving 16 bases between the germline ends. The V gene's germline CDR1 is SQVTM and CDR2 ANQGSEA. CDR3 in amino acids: CSVVSYMGGTGELFF. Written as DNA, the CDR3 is TGCAGCGTTGTCTCGTACATGGGTGGCACCGGGGAGCTGTTTTTT.

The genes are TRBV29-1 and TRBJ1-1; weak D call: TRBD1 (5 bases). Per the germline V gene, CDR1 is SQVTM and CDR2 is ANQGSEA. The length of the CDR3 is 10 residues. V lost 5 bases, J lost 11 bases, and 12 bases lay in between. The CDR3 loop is CSVTEGPAFF. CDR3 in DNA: TGCAGCGTTACTGAGGGGCCCGCTTTCTTT. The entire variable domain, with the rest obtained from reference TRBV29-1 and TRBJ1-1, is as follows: SAVISQKPSRDICQRGTSLTIQCQVDSQVTMMFWYRQQPGQSLTLIATANQGSEATYESGFVIDKFPISRPNLTFSTLTVSNMSPEDSSIYLCSVTEGPAFFGQGTRLTVV.

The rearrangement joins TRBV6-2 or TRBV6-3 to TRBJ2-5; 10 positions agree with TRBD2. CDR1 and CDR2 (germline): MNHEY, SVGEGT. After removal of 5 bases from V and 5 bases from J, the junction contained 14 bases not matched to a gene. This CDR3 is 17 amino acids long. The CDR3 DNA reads TGTGCCAGCAGTGACCCCGTGGTAGCGGGAGGAGCGGAGACCCAGTACTTC. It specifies CASSDPVVAGGAETQYF.

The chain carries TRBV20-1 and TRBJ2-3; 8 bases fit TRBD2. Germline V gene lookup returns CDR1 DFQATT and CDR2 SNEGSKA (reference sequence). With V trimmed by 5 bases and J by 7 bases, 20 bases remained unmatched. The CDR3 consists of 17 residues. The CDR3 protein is CSAGRGGLAGLRHTQYF. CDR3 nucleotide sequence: TGCAGTGCTGGACGGGGGGGTCTAGCGGGTCTCAGACATACGCAGTATTTT.

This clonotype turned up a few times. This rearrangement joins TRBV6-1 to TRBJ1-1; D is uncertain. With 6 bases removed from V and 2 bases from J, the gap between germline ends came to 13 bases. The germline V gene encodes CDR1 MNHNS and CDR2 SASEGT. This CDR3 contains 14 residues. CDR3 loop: CASSKNRLNTEAFF. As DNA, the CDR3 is TGTGCCAGCAGCAAGAACAGACTCAACACTGAAGCTTTCTTT.

CDR3 amino acids: CSAVATDIFQPQHF. The CDR3 coding sequence is TGCAGTGCAGTAGCCACCGACATCTTTCAGCCCCAGCATTTT. The chain combines TRBV20-1 with TRBJ1-5; D not resolved. CDR3 length: 14 amino acids. V lost 6 bases and J lost 6, with 18 bases in between. Germline V lookup: CDR1 DFQATT, CDR2 SNEGSKA (reference sequence).

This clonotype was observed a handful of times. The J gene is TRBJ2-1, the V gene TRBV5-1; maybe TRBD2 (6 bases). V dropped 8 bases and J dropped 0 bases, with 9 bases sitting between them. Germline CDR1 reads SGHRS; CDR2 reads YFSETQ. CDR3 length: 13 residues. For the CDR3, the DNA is TGCGCCAGTGCGGGGAGCTCCTACAATGAGCAGTTCTTC. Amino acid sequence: CASAGSSYNEQFF.

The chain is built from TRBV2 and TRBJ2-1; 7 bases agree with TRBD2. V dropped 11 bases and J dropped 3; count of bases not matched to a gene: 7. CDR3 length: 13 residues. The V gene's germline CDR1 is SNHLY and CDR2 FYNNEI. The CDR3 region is CAGGSRGYNEQFF. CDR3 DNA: TGTGCCGGCGGGAGTAGGGGCTACAATGAGCAGTTCTTC.

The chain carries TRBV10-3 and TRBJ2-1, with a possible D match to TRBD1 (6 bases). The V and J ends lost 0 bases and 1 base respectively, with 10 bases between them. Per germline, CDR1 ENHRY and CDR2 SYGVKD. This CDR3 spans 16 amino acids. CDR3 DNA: TGTGCCATCAGTGAGTCGTGGCAGGGGTCCTACAATGAGCAGTTCTTC. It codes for CAISESWQGSYNEQFF.

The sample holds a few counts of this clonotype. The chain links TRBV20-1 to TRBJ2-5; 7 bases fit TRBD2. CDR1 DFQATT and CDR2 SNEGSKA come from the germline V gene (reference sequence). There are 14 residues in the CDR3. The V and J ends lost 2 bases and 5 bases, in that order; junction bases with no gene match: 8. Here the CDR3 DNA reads TGCAGTGCTAGATCCAGCGGGAAAAGGGAGACCCAGTACTTC. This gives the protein CSARSSGKRETQYF.